This TCR beta chain was captured by sequencing in a study of T cells in Graves' hyperthyroidism and ophthalmopathy. Whole-study context: Peripheral blood was secured at the point of initial diagnosis, before any treatment.

The germline CDR1 and CDR2 sequences are SNHLY and FYNNEI. CDR3 length: 15 residues. The V segment lost 3 bases and the J segment 3 bases; nucleotides outside the gene matches: 5. The TCR beta CDR3 regions underwent amplification using RNA transcripts as the source. The HTBI primer set served for first-round RT-PCR of the TCR CDR3. One entry per CDR3 protein, called by TCRdb with MiXCR from the multiplex PCR reads. Here the sample spans some 350,000 distinct CDR3 sequences, about 16% being singletons. This clonotype was found many times. Together with thyroid ultrasound, orbital computed tomography, serum thyroxine and TRAb, clinical symptoms were used for diagnoses. Using more than 7.5 ml of fresh peripheral blood, PBMCs were prepared.

The specimen was blood. This chain links TRBV2 with TRBJ1-5; 7 positions match TRBD1. This receptor was obtained from a woman in her sixties or seventies with Graves' ophthalmopathy. The CDR3 DNA is TGTGCCAGCAGTGAGGGACAGACTAACAATCAGCCCCAGCATTTT. It codes for CASSEGQTNNQPQHF.